The count of the clone carrying this T cell receptor (beta chain) is one. The target antigen is unknown. The same CDR3 is also encoded by other DNA sequences in this sample. This sample was included in a study of cytomegalovirus exposure and HLA in healthy donors. Study-level points and caveats: There were a few CMV-associated chains whose specificity for CMV antigens was confirmed in vitro. An assumption of roughly uniform sequencing depth across donors underlay the presence/absence analyses. In a later analysis, at a false discovery rate of 0.05, under 20,000 TCR beta sequences were associated with HLA alleles.

The CDR3 runs 14 residues. Germline V gene lookup returns CDR1 SGHRS and CDR2 YFSETQ. Trimming removed 5 bases from V and 4 bases from J, with 15 bases in between. Researchers ran the PCR with 60 Vbeta and 13 Jbeta primers. Assay used: immunoSEQ multiplex PCR; TCRdb lists only in-frame clones, some missing. Of about 140,000 clones in the sample, roughly 73% were seen once. Input material: PBMCs. The V and J genes are TRBV5-1 and TRBJ1-1; D call uncertain. This receptor was identified in a woman between 35 and 50 years old in good health and CMV-seronegative. The CDR3 DNA is TGCGCCAGCAGTTTACTGACAATGGGCACTGAAGCTTTCTTT. Encoded protein: CASSLLTMGTEAFF.